The 3 T cell receptor beta chains below come from one sample, sequenced in a study of Ad26.COV2.S vaccination and SARS-CoV-2 variants (dated by TCRdb to about 2021). Interpreted using the paper, the treatment or condition label stands for: 19 received Ad26.COV2.S at low or high dose, single or two shots; about 5 received placebo; per-sample allocation not given. Repertoires of vaccine and placebo recipients were sequenced from samples taken on day 63 after the first injection. The receptor library was made with the immunoSEQ multiplex PCR assay. In its TCRdb copy, this immuneACCESS table keeps in-frame sequences only and misses some clones. Where compared with another copy, unresolved V genes explain less than half of these, and the others have no known cause. The sample yields about 680,000 clones; 89% were counted once. The ten most abundant clones make up about 1.5% of the sample. Sequenced here: peripheral blood, sampled in a trial of Ad26.COV2.S vaccine versus placebo. The receptors were gathered from a person between 18 and 65 years old who received the Ad26.COV2.S COVID-19 vaccine or a placebo.

This clone is a singleton in its sample. The rearrangement joins TRBV11-2 to TRBJ1-1; D ambiguous. Trimming removed 1 base from V and 6 bases from J, with 15 bases in between. In germline, CDR1 is SGHAT, CDR2 FQNNGV. The CDR3 has 15 residues. This CDR3 reads CASSLGNWEVAEAFF. For the CDR3, the DNA is TGTGCCAGCAGCTTAGGGAATTGGGAGGTGGCTGAAGCTTTCTTT.

This clone appeared a few times. The genes are TRBV7-9 and TRBJ1-1; D is undetermined. Germline V gene lookup returns CDR1 SEHNR and CDR2 FQNEAQ (reference sequence). CDR3 length equals 13 residues. The V end was cut by 7 bases, the J end by 1 base, with 10 bases between. CDR3 region: CASMGYSNTEAFF. Written as DNA, the CDR3 is TGTGCCAGCATGGGTTATTCGAACACTGAAGCTTTCTTT.

The chain is built from TRBV24-1 and TRBJ2-3; D gene uncertain. This CDR3 is 17 amino acids long. Trimming pared 8 bases from V and 0 bases from J, leaving 20 bases between. The germline V gene encodes CDR1 KGHDR and CDR2 SFDVKD. The CDR3 bases are TGTGCCACCAATAAGGGCTACGGCGGTTCTAGCACAGATACGCAGTATTTT. Its translation: CATNKGYGGSSTDTQYF.